The clone carrying this T cell receptor beta chain was seen only a few times. Antigen unknown. These data originate in a study of T cells after yellow fever vaccination. Study outcomes and limitations: Most clones from primary vaccination resurfaced after the booster (about 96% CD4, 88% CD8). Contaminating bulk clonotypes could be abundant in FACS-sorted repertoires.

With 1 base removed from V and 7 bases from J, the gap between germline ends came to 7 bases. Germline V CDR1 and CDR2: SQVTM, ANQGSEA. CDR3 length: 11 residues. Template switching by 5'RACE produced TCR cDNA, adding a universal primer site and UMIs. Each CDR3 protein gets one entry after TCRdb re-called the 5' RACE reads with MiXCR. Of a few hundred thousand distinct CDR3 sequences listed, 17% are singletons. The rearrangement uses TRBV29-1 and TRBJ1-1; TRBD1 might be the D (5 bases). The sample in question was PBMCs, obtained 4 to 5 days after the first yellow fever vaccination. This clonotype was obtained from a man in his late teens or twenties who received the YFV17D yellow fever vaccine. CDR3 nucleotides: TGCAGCGTTGAAGCCGGGGGTGAAGCTTTCTTT. Amino acid sequence: CSVEAGGEAFF.